The entry below gives a single T cell receptor (beta chain) sequence along with its context. The antigen is unknown. Mouse germline and gene names are used. The read finishes 4 residues shy of the CDR3 end, and the germline J gene is used to complete it. With V trimmed by 0 bases and J by 3 bases, 0 bases remained unmatched. There are 14 residues in the CDR3. Germline V lookup: CDR1 LGHNA, CDR2 YSYQKL. Extracted from the samples, RNA was reverse transcribed into cDNA to serve as the sequencing template. The data were produced by immunoSEQ multiplex PCR, yet TCRdb's version contains in-frame clones alone and is incomplete. The specimen has about 300,000 clones, none found just once. The data were obtained in a study of CD8+ T cells in alopecia areata. About the study: Female roughly 6-10-week-old C3H/HeJ recipients received skin from approximately 6-13-month-old C3H/HeJ graft donors with spontaneous alopecia. Study-level points and caveats: Sequences from scalp samples also cover resident alphabeta T cells of normal skin. Compared with normal scalp, lesional scalp had higher clonality and more expanded CD8+ clones.

Sorting of pooled cutaneous lymph node cells was based on CD4, CD8alpha, NKG2D, NKG2ACE and other markers. Sequencing used CD4+ T cells sorted from a lymph node. V and J are TRBV2 and TRBJ1-2, with 8 bases aligning to TRBD1. This TCR was recovered from a C3H/HeJ mouse with alopecia areata. The strain's MHC haplotype is H2-k. CDR3 amino acids: CASSQEDRDSDYTF. The CDR3 DNA, read in part, is TGTGCCAGCAGCCAAGAGGACAGGGACTCC.